The clone carrying this T cell receptor (beta chain) was seen more than once but under ten times. This record comes from a study of blood T cells in healthy people across ages. Trimming removed 3 bases at V and 4 bases at J, with 9 bases between. Germline V gene lookup returns CDR1 MNHEY and CDR2 SVGEGT. This CDR3 has 13 residues. The second PCR ran about 6 to 12 cycles with a sample-barcoded 5' primer and J-beta primers. A template-switch adaptor with 12 random nucleotides tagged each cDNA molecule. TCRdb reprocessed the 5' RACE reads via MiXCR and lists one record per CDR3 protein. The sample shows about 1,500,000 distinct CDR3 sequences, 28% of them seen only once.

Sequencing was carried out using blood. This rearrangement joins TRBV6-2 or TRBV6-3 to TRBJ1-1; D gene ambiguous. This sequence was found in a woman aged 25-40 years in good health. CDR3 loop: CASSYEGSTEAFF. CDR3 bases: TGTGCCAGCAGTTATGAGGGCTCCACTGAAGCTTTCTTT.